This T cell receptor (beta chain) was observed in a study of OX40 agonist ivuxolimab in advanced cancers. The overall study: The dose-escalation group included hepatocellular carcinoma, melanoma, renal cell carcinoma and head and neck cancer. Study results and caveats: Antigens targeted by the expanded peripheral T cells were not determined.

Comment on this clone: Its matching antigen is unknown.

Some clones are missing from TCRdb's copy, which holds only in-frame ones; the method was immunoSEQ multiplex PCR. The sample includes tens of thousands of clones, roughly 87% of them seen just once. This clonotype was sampled from an adult with an advanced solid tumor such as melanoma, head and neck, liver or kidney cancer. This material consisted of CD4+ or CD8+ T cells sorted from blood, taken in a trial of the OX40 agonist ivuxolimab.

The CDR3 loop reads CASSEFSRQQYF. The CDR3 DNA follows: TGTGCCAGCAGTGAATTTTCCCGCCAGCAGTACTTC. V and J are TRBV2 and TRBJ2-7, with D unresolved. Per the germline V gene, CDR1 is SNHLY and CDR2 is FYNNEI. The CDR3 extends over 12 amino acids. Trimming left V 2 bases short and J 8 bases short, with 10 bases between.